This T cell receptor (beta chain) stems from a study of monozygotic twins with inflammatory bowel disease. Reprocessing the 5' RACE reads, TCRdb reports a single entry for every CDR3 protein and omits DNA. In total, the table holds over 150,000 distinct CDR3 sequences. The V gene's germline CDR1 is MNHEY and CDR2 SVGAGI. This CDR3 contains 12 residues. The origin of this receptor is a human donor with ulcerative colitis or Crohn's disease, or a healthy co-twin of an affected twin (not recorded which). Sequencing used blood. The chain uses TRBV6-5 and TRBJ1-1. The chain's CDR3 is CASSYLGTEAFF.